A single sample is the source of the 25 T cell receptor beta chains below, sequenced in a study of control samples from healthy donors and cancer patients. The protocol was immunoSEQ multiplex PCR, while the TCRdb copy is restricted to in-frame clones and leaves out a portion. The sample lists 90,000 or so clones; around four fifths were seen once. Sequences were obtained from blood. The receptors stem from a man under 40 in good health.

This rearrangement joins TRBV5-6 to TRBJ2-7, with TRBD1 matching 9 bases. The trim removed 1 base at V and 5 bases at J, leaving 7 bases unmatched. This CDR3 has 15 amino acids. Germline-derived CDR1 and CDR2 are SGHDT and YYEEEE. CDR3 DNA: TGTGCCAGCAGCTTGCCGCGGACAGGGGCTGACGAGCAGTACTTC. Encoded protein: CASSLPRTGADEQYF. The variable domain in full, with the rest retrieved from reference TRBV5-6 and TRBJ2-7, is DAGVTQSPTHLIKTRGQQVTLRCSPKSGHDTVSWYQQALGQGPQFIFQYYEEEERQRGNFPDRFSGHQFPNYSSELNVNALLLGDSALYLCASSLPRTGADEQYFGPGTRLTVT.

The V and J genes are TRBV6-1 and TRBJ2-3; 10 bases line up with TRBD2. Trimming cost V 0 bases and J 4 bases; bases outside gene matches: 1. The CDR3 is 15 amino acids. Germline V gives CDR1 MNHNS, CDR2 SASEGT. CDR3 in DNA: TGTGCCAGCAGTGAAGCAGCGGGGGGGCCAGATACGCAGTATTTT. Residues: CASSEAAGGPDTQYF.

The chain joins TRBV4-2 to TRBJ1-2; tentatively, D is TRBD1 (5 bases). The germline CDR1 and CDR2 sequences are LGHNA and YNFKEQ. V lost 1 base, J lost 6 bases, and 12 bases lay in between. The CDR3 runs to 14 residues. Here the CDR3 reads CASSQAPGTDGYTF. Here the CDR3 DNA reads TGTGCCAGCAGCCAAGCTCCAGGGACCGATGGCTACACCTTC.

This sequence joins TRBV10-3 and TRBJ1-1, with D hard to call. The CDR3 consists of 13 residues. The germline V gene encodes CDR1 ENHRY and CDR2 SYGVKD. Trimming cost V 0 bases and J 10 bases, with 12 bases left between them. The CDR3 DNA sequence: TGTGCCATCAGTGAGTCGTCACCTCCGGGAGCTTTCTTT. This sequence encodes CAISESSPPGAFF.

J is TRBJ1-1 and V is TRBV9; no clear D gene. Germline values: CDR1 SGDLS, CDR2 YYNGEE. V lost 0 bases and J 3 bases, leaving 12 bases between the germline ends. The CDR3 has 15 residues. CDR3 region: CASSVVSGLDTEAFF. The CDR3 DNA reads TGTGCCAGCAGCGTAGTTTCGGGTCTCGACACTGAAGCTTTCTTT.

The chain links TRBV7-9 to TRBJ2-3; tentative D call: TRBD2 (5 bases). CDR1 is SEHNR, CDR2 FQNEAQ, per germline (reference sequence). The CDR3 extends over 14 amino acids. Trimming shortened V by 3 bases and J by 6 bases, and 13 bases separated the two germline ends. CDR3 in amino acids: CASSFGSSGDTQYF. DNA for the CDR3: TGTGCCAGCAGCTTTGGTAGCTCGGGGGATACGCAGTATTTT.

The chain couples TRBV5-6 to TRBJ2-7; D is possibly TRBD1 or TRBD2 (5 bases each). The CDR3 consists of 15 residues. CDR1 SGHDT and CDR2 YYEEEE come from the germline V gene. The ends were cut back, 4 bases at V and 1 base at J, with 15 bases in the middle. CDR3 nucleotide sequence: TGTGCCAGCAGCGGCGAGGGGCCTGAATCCTACGAGCAGTACTTC. Translation: CASSGEGPESYEQYF.

The V gene is TRBV27, the J gene TRBJ2-7; D ambiguous. Germline V gene sequence: CDR1 MNHEY, CDR2 SMNVEV (reference sequence). The V and J ends lost 4 bases and 4 bases respectively, with 14 bases between them. The CDR3 has 14 amino acids. DNA for the CDR3: TGTGCCAGCAGTTCCGCCCCAGGTGGATACGAGCAGTACTTC. Translation gives CASSSAPGGYEQYF.

The chain uses TRBV7-2 and TRBJ1-1; D possibly corresponds to TRBD1 (5 bases). Germline CDR1 reads SGHTA; CDR2 reads FQGNSA. V lost 5 bases and J 0 bases, leaving 10 bases between the germline ends. There are 14 residues in the CDR3. CDR3 residues: CASSPRGMNTEAFF. In DNA, the CDR3 is TGTGCCAGCAGCCCACGGGGGATGAACACTGAAGCTTTCTTT.

V is TRBV19 and J is TRBJ1-3; D not resolved. This CDR3 has 16 amino acids. Germline V gives CDR1 LNHDA, CDR2 SQIVND (reference sequence). The ends were cut back, 5 bases at V and 0 bases at J, with 14 bases in the middle. CDR3 coding DNA: TGTGCCAGTAGTCCCAGAACAGCGTTCTCTGGAAACACCATATATTTT. Translation: CASSPRTAFSGNTIYF.

The J gene is TRBJ2-3, the V gene TRBV30; possible D gene TRBD1, 6 bases. V was shortened by 3 bases and J by 0 bases, with 10 bases between the two germline ends. Germline V gene lookup returns CDR1 GTSNPN and CDR2 SVGIG (reference sequence). The CDR3 is made up of 14 amino acids. The CDR3 DNA reads TGTGCCTGGAGGAGGACAGTTAGCACAGATACGCAGTATTTT. Its protein is CAWRRTVSTDTQYF.

The chain is built from TRBV5-4 and TRBJ1-1; D is ambiguous. Looked up from germline, CDR1 is SGHNT and CDR2 is YYREEE (reference sequence). The CDR3 covers 15 residues. Deletions cut 5 bases from V and 2 bases from J, with 16 bases between. CDR3 residues: CASSTPRDGNTEAFF. The CDR3 coding sequence is TGTGCCAGCAGTACTCCCCGAGACGGCAACACTGAAGCTTTCTTT.

The chain carries TRBV6-5 and TRBJ2-7; no clear D gene. CDR1 is MNHEY and CDR2 is SVGAGI in the germline V gene. V lost 6 bases and J lost 0, with 9 bases in between. The CDR3 is made up of 13 amino acids. In nucleotides, the CDR3 is TGTGCCAGCAGCTACGACACCTCCTACGAGCAGTACTTC. The encoded protein is CASSYDTSYEQYF.

This chain links TRBV5-1 with TRBJ2-1; perhaps D is TRBD1 or TRBD2 (5 bases each). Germline V gene lookup returns CDR1 SGHRS and CDR2 YFSETQ. Trimming removed 2 bases from V and 5 bases from J, with 17 bases in between. The CDR3 runs 16 residues. The CDR3 sequence: CASSLRGERTNNEQFF. DNA of the CDR3: TGCGCCAGCAGCTTAAGGGGAGAACGGACCAACAATGAGCAGTTCTTC.

This clone was recorded only once. V usage is TRBV3-1 (or the pseudogene TRBV3-2) and J usage is TRBJ2-7; the match to TRBD1 covers 7 bases. The germline gives CDR1 LGHDT, CDR2 YNNKEL (reference sequence). J gave up 4 bases and V 0 bases, and 6 bases lay outside the gene matches. CDR3 size: 15 residues. The DNA of the CDR3 is TGTGCCAGCAGCCAAGAGCCGGGACAGATATACGAGCAGTACTTC. It encodes CASSQEPGQIYEQYF.

This chain links TRBV18 with TRBJ1-2; 7 bases agree with TRBD1. Germline lookup yields CDR1 KGHSH and CDR2 LQKENI. The CDR3 runs 18 residues. V shed 2 bases and J 2 bases; nucleotides not matched to a gene: 14. The CDR3 loop is CASSPKGHILQGNYGYTF. CDR3 coding DNA: TGTGCCAGCTCACCAAAGGGACACATTCTACAGGGGAACTATGGCTACACCTTC.

This chain joins TRBV19 and TRBJ1-2; 10 bases agree with TRBD1. CDR3 size: 13 residues. Germline V gene lookup returns CDR1 LNHDA and CDR2 SQIVND (reference sequence). The V and J ends lost 4 bases and 8 bases, in that order; junction bases with no gene match: 4. CDR3 bases: TGTGCCAGTAGTAAGACAGGGGGCGGAGGCTACACCTTC. Protein product: CASSKTGGGGYTF.

The V and J genes are TRBV27 and TRBJ2-7, with 8 bases fitting TRBD1. V lost 7 bases and J lost 3; bases outside the gene matches: 11. The length of the CDR3 is 15 residues. Germline lookup yields CDR1 MNHEY and CDR2 SMNVEV (reference sequence). The CDR3 loop reads CASNRGDRSVYEQYF. The CDR3 DNA reads TGTGCCAGCAACAGGGGGGACAGGTCCGTCTACGAGCAGTACTTC.

This rearrangement joins TRBV7-2 to TRBJ1-2; the match to TRBD1 covers 7 bases. Germline CDR1 reads SGHTA; CDR2 reads FQGNSA. This CDR3 spans 14 amino acids. Trimming cost V 5 bases and J 3 bases; bases outside gene matches: 6. The CDR3 region is CASSQGGSYYGYTF. CDR3 nucleotides: TGTGCCAGCAGCCAGGGGGGGAGTTACTATGGCTACACCTTC.

This clone has a single count. The J gene is TRBJ1-2, the V gene TRBV5-4; D is unclear. The germline V and J ends were trimmed by 4 bases and 8 bases, with 15 bases remaining between them. The CDR3 runs 13 residues. Germline V gene lookup returns CDR1 SGHNT and CDR2 YYREEE (reference sequence). The CDR3 is CASSDPALGGYTF. The CDR3 nucleotides are TGTGCCAGCAGCGATCCTGCCTTGGGGGGCTACACCTTC.

V gene TRBV6-6 combines with J gene TRBJ1-1, with TRBD1 matching over 9 bases. CDR3 length: 14 amino acids. Germline V gives CDR1 MNHNY, CDR2 SVGAGI (reference sequence). The J segment lost 5 bases and the V segment lost 7 bases, leaving 8 bases of the junction unmatched. The CDR3, as DNA: TGTGCCAGCAAGATACAGGGGGCATCAACTGAAGCTTTCTTT. Translating it yields CASKIQGASTEAFF.

The sample holds one count of this clone. This chain joins TRBV19 and TRBJ1-6; D uncertain. CDR3 size: 13 residues. V dropped 7 bases and J dropped 6 bases, with 10 bases sitting between them. Germline loops: CDR1 LNHDA, CDR2 SQIVND (reference sequence). The CDR3 sequence is CASTLRSNSPLHF. The CDR3 nucleotides read TGTGCCAGTACCCTCCGGAGTAATTCACCCCTCCACTTT.

The CDR3 reads CASSPLSGGSTDTQYF. For the CDR3, the DNA is TGTGCCAGCTCACCACTATCGGGGGGTAGCACAGATACGCAGTATTTT. The chain couples TRBV18 to TRBJ2-3; 7 bases map to TRBD2. The length of the CDR3 is 16 residues. Germline CDR1 and CDR2: KGHSH and LQKENI. The V and J ends lost 1 base and 0 bases, in that order; junction bases with no gene match: 4. The full variable domain, with the rest looked up from reference TRBV18 and TRBJ2-3, is NAGVMQNPRHLVRRRGQEARLRCSPMKGHSHVYWYRQLPEEGLKFMVYLQKENIIDESGMPKERFSAEFPKEGPSILRIQQVVRGDSAAYFCASSPLSGGSTDTQYFGPGTRLTVL.

The V call is TRBV6-5, the J call TRBJ2-7; D is undetermined. The CDR3 extends over 13 amino acids. CDR1 is MNHEY and CDR2 is SVGAGI in the germline V gene. The V gene lost 2 bases and the J gene lost 1 base, with 6 bases spanning the gap. CDR3 sequence reads: CASSYDRSYEQYF. DNA for the CDR3: TGTGCCAGCAGTTACGATCGTTCCTACGAGCAGTACTTC.

V gene TRBV10-3 combines with J gene TRBJ2-7; TRBD1 matches 12 bases. Unmatched junction bases numbered 6, after V lost 4 bases and J lost 5 bases. This CDR3 spans 15 amino acids. Per the germline V gene, CDR1 is ENHRY and CDR2 is SYGVKD. The CDR3 DNA follows: TGTGCCATCAGTGGGGGAGGGACAGGGGGCGACGAGCAGTACTTC. Translation gives CAISGGGTGGDEQYF.